The 25 T cell receptor beta chains below come from one sample, sequenced in a study of blood T cell repertoires in COVID-19. Profiling relied on immunoSEQ multiplex PCR, and the TCRdb table lists in-frame clones only, not all of them. The sample gives over 450,000 clones, less than 90% of which show up once; around 7.8% is in the top ten. Sequenced input: peripheral blood. The receptors here all came from a woman aged 50 to 60 with COVID-19, enrolled during active disease.

Only a few counts were recorded for this clone. The chain links TRBV10-3 to TRBJ2-2; unclear D gene. The CDR3 spans 11 residues. CDR1 and CDR2 (germline): ENHRY, SYGVKD. Trimming cost V 8 bases and J 7 bases, with 8 bases left between them. This CDR3 is CAIAPGGELFF. The CDR3 DNA reads TGTGCCATCGCCCCGGGCGGGGAGCTGTTTTTT.

The chain is built from TRBV27 and TRBJ2-7; 8 bases are a match to TRBD2. The germline V gene encodes CDR1 MNHEY and CDR2 SMNVEV (reference sequence). Germline trimming cut 4 bases from V and 1 base from J; bases unmatched to any gene: 6. This CDR3 has 15 residues. CDR3 in DNA: TGTGCCAGCAGTTCGAATAGCGGGGTGTCCTACGAGCAGTACTTC. Amino acids: CASSSNSGVSYEQYF.

This sequence joins TRBV5-1 and TRBJ2-7; 10 positions match TRBD2. There are 14 residues in the CDR3. V trimming: 4 bases; J trimming: 2 bases; junction bases outside the gene matches: 3. The germline CDR1 and CDR2 sequences are SGHRS and YFSETQ. This chain's CDR3 is CASSLSGGAYEQYF. The CDR3 region has the DNA TGCGCCAGCAGCCTGAGCGGGGGGGCCTACGAGCAGTACTTC.

This chain connects TRBV13 to TRBJ1-2, with TRBD1 matching 8 bases. This CDR3 is built from 15 residues. V lost 3 bases to trimming and J lost 4 bases; unmatched junction nucleotides: 7. Per germline, CDR1 PRHDT and CDR2 FYEKMQ (reference sequence). CDR3 DNA: TGTGCCAGCAGCTTGGGACAGGCCCCCCCCTATGGCTACACCTTC. Protein product: CASSLGQAPPYGYTF.

This clone was seen once. J is TRBJ2-7 and V is TRBV5-1; D might be TRBD2 (7 bases). CDR1 is SGHRS and CDR2 is YFSETQ in the germline V gene. The CDR3 consists of 17 residues. The V end lost 0 bases, the J end lost 1 base, and 17 bases lay between the germline ends. CDR3 in amino acids: CASSLAVGGRRSYEQYF. The CDR3 DNA reads as TGCGCCAGCAGCTTGGCCGTGGGGGGGCGCCGGTCCTACGAGCAGTACTTC. The whole variable domain, remainder taken from reference TRBV5-1 and TRBJ2-7, is KAGVTQTPRYLIKTRGQQVTLSCSPISGHRSVSWYQQTPGQGLQFLFEYFSETQRNKGNFPGRFSGRQFSNSRSEMNVSTLELGDSALYLCASSLAVGGRRSYEQYFGPGTRLTVT.

The rearrangement joins TRBV28 to TRBJ1-1; 10 nucleotides align to TRBD1. The CDR3 runs to 15 residues. Unmatched junction bases numbered 4, after V lost 6 bases and J lost 0 bases. Germline V gene lookup returns CDR1 MDHEN and CDR2 SYDVKM. CDR3 amino acids: CASSPTGGLNTEAFF. The CDR3 DNA is TGTGCCAGCAGCCCGACAGGGGGCCTGAACACTGAAGCTTTCTTT.

The V call is TRBV2, the J call TRBJ1-2, with no clear D. V lost 6 bases to trimming and J lost 5 bases, with 7 bases between them. CDR1 is SNHLY and CDR2 is FYNNEI in the germline V gene. The CDR3 contains 11 residues. The CDR3 DNA sequence: TGTGCCAGCAGAGGAGCGTATGGCTACACCTTC. Translation: CASRGAYGYTF.

CDR3: CASRVSPGTGSYNSPLHF. The CDR3 DNA is TGTGCCAGCAGGGTTTCTCCAGGGACAGGGTCCTATAATTCACCCCTCCACTTT. The V gene is TRBV11-2, the J gene TRBJ1-6, with TRBD1 identical over 9 bases. V dropped 6 bases and J dropped 1; count of bases not matched to a gene: 10. This CDR3 has 18 amino acids. Germline V gene data show CDR1 as SGHAT and CDR2 as FQNNGV.

This clone was observed a few times. V is TRBV4-1 and J is TRBJ1-5; maybe TRBD1 (5 bases). Per the germline V gene, CDR1 is MGHRA and CDR2 is YSYEKL. V lost 4 bases and J lost 4, with 11 bases in between. The CDR3 is made up of 14 amino acids. The CDR3 DNA sequence: TGCGCCAGCAGCCCGACAGAACTTAATCAGCCCCAGCATTTT. Its protein is CASSPTELNQPQHF.

This clone was recorded once. J is TRBJ2-2 and V is TRBV27; D is perhaps TRBD2 (6 bases). The germline V gene has CDR1 MNHEY and CDR2 SMNVEV (reference sequence). The germline V and J ends were trimmed by 5 bases and 5 bases, with 21 bases remaining between them. The length of the CDR3 is 17 residues. The CDR3 loop reads CASSKGLHSLGTGELFF. CDR3 nucleotides: TGTGCCAGCAGTAAGGGACTCCACTCCTTGGGGACCGGGGAGCTGTTTTTT.

CDR3 region: CASSQDYQETQYF. The CDR3 DNA reads as TGTGCCAGCAGCCAAGATTATCAAGAGACCCAGTACTTC. V usage is TRBV3-1 (or the pseudogene TRBV3-2) and J usage is TRBJ2-5; no clear D gene. This CDR3 has 13 residues. V lost 0 bases to trimming and J lost 2 bases, with 4 bases between them. CDR1 LGHDT and CDR2 YNNKEL come from the germline V gene (reference sequence).

This CDR3 is CASSVKEGTEAFF. In DNA form, the CDR3 reads TGTGCCAGCAGCGTAAAGGAGGGCACTGAAGCTTTCTTT. This chain links TRBV9 with TRBJ1-1; D unresolved. V was pared by 1 base and J by 4 bases, with 8 bases between. CDR1 is SGDLS, CDR2 YYNGEE, per germline. The CDR3 loop spans 13 amino acids.

This chain joins TRBV2 and TRBJ2-3; D is ambiguous. Germline CDR1 is SNHLY and CDR2 is FYNNEI. The CDR3 consists of 13 residues. V lost 5 bases, J lost 4 bases, and 10 bases lay in between. CDR3 protein: CASSPRLSDTQYF. CDR3 DNA: TGTGCCAGCAGTCCTCGACTTTCAGATACGCAGTATTTT.

This chain links TRBV9 with TRBJ2-1; D might be TRBD2 (5 bases). The ends were cut back, 3 bases at V and 5 bases at J, with 9 bases in the middle. The CDR3 loop spans 13 amino acids. Germline lookup yields CDR1 SGDLS and CDR2 YYNGEE. In nucleotides, the CDR3 is TGTGCCAGCAGCGGGGGAGCTAACAATGAGCAGTTCTTC. Translation: CASSGGANNEQFF. The variable domain in full, with the rest retrieved from reference TRBV9 and TRBJ2-1, is DSGVTQTPKHLITATGQRVTLRCSPRSGDLSVYWYQQSLDQGLQFLIQYYNGEERAKGNILERFSAQQFPDLHSELNLSSLELGDSALYFCASSGGANNEQFFGPGTRLTVL.

The gene calls are TRBV12-3 or TRBV12-4 and TRBJ2-2; unclear D gene. Between the trimmed V and J ends, which lost 5 bases and 1 base, there was a span of 5 bases. The CDR3 has 13 amino acids. CDR3 protein: CASSQKNTGELFF. CDR3 nucleotide sequence: TGTGCCAGCAGTCAAAAGAACACCGGGGAGCTGTTTTTT.

The CDR3 protein is CASSYSSQFDNSPLHF. DNA of the CDR3: TGTGCCAGCAGTTACTCGTCCCAGTTCGATAATTCACCCCTCCACTTT. The V and J genes are TRBV6-5 and TRBJ1-6; unclear D gene. This CDR3 is 16 amino acids long. Trimming stripped 0 bases from V and 5 bases from J, with 11 bases between. Germline V CDR1 and CDR2: MNHEY, SVGAGI.

The chain links TRBV5-1 to TRBJ2-1, with 8 bases aligning to TRBD1. The germline gives CDR1 SGHRS, CDR2 YFSETQ. CDR3 length: 14 residues. After removal of 3 bases from V and 4 bases from J, the junction contained 3 bases not matched to a gene. This CDR3 reads CASSWGDRYNEQFF. The CDR3 nucleotides read TGCGCCAGCAGCTGGGGGGACAGGTACAATGAGCAGTTCTTC.

The chain uses TRBV3-1 (or the pseudogene TRBV3-2) and TRBJ2-7; TRBD1 agrees at 7 bases. Germline V gives CDR1 LGHDT, CDR2 YNNKEL (reference sequence). CDR3 size: 13 residues. V lost 4 bases and J lost 5; bases outside the gene matches: 5. In DNA, the CDR3 is TGTGCCAGCAGCCGAAGACAGGGTGACGAGCAGTACTTC. It specifies CASSRRQGDEQYF.

This chain joins TRBV5-1 and TRBJ2-1; perhaps TRBD2 as D (5 bases). The V end was cut by 5 bases, the J end by 5 bases, with 23 bases between. This CDR3 contains 17 residues. Germline CDR1 SGHRS, CDR2 YFSETQ. The CDR3 here is CASREDLGSLHDNEQFF. The CDR3, as DNA: TGCGCCAGCAGGGAGGACCTTGGGAGCCTTCATGACAATGAGCAGTTCTTC.

This sequence joins TRBV25-1 and TRBJ1-1, with D tentatively TRBD1 (6 bases). V gave up 8 bases and J gave up 3 bases, with 13 bases separating them. The CDR3 runs to 13 residues. Germline V gene sequence: CDR1 MGHDK, CDR2 SYGVNS. CDR3 DNA: TGTGCCAGCCGAACCGAGGGGGACACTGAAGCTTTCTTT. Its protein is CASRTEGDTEAFF. Full variable domain (remainder filled in from reference TRBV25-1 and TRBJ1-1): EADIYQTPRYLVIGTGKKITLECSQTMGHDKMYWYQQDPGMELHLIHYSYGVNSTEKGDLSSESTVSRIRTEHFPLTLESARPSHTSQYLCASRTEGDTEAFFGQGTRLTVV.

The chain couples TRBV28 to TRBJ2-7, with D possibly matching TRBD2 (7 bases). Germline CDR1 MDHEN, CDR2 SYDVKM. This CDR3 comprises 14 residues. With 7 bases removed from V and 2 bases from J, the gap between germline ends came to 15 bases. CDR3 amino acids: CASTKGEGAYEQYF. As DNA, the CDR3 is TGTGCCAGCACAAAAGGGGAGGGGGCCTACGAGCAGTACTTC.

This rearrangement joins TRBV12-3 or TRBV12-4 to TRBJ1-1; 8 bases are shared with TRBD1. CDR3 size: 13 residues. Germline trimming cut 8 bases from V and 5 bases from J; bases unmatched to any gene: 7. The CDR3: CASLRQGRTEAFF. CDR3 DNA: TGTGCCAGCCTGAGACAGGGGAGAACTGAAGCTTTCTTT.

The rearrangement joins TRBV11-2 to TRBJ2-6; TRBD1 aligns across 8 bases. The V and J ends lost 5 bases and 2 bases, in that order; junction bases with no gene match: 5. The CDR3 is made up of 16 amino acids. Looked up from germline, CDR1 is SGHAT and CDR2 is FQNNGV. CDR3 in amino acids: CASSVRQGTGANVLTF. For the CDR3, the DNA is TGTGCCAGCAGCGTCCGACAGGGGACTGGGGCCAACGTCCTGACTTTC.

The chain links TRBV7-9 to TRBJ1-1, with 7 bases aligning to TRBD1. The CDR3 extends over 12 amino acids. J was trimmed by 1 base and V by 8 bases; bases with no gene match: 1. Germline assignment: CDR1 SEHNR and CDR2 FQNEAQ (reference sequence). This CDR3 reads CASRQGNTEAFF. The CDR3, as DNA: TGTGCCAGCCGACAGGGGAACACTGAAGCTTTCTTT.

Here the CDR3 reads CASSLSGDRQPQHF. The CDR3 coding sequence is TGTGCCAGCAGCTTATCAGGGGATAGGCAGCCCCAGCATTTT. V usage is TRBV11-2 and J usage is TRBJ1-5; tentatively, D is TRBD1 (6 bases). The CDR3 contains 14 residues. With 2 bases removed from V and 7 bases from J, the gap between germline ends came to 12 bases. Germline V gene sequence: CDR1 SGHAT, CDR2 FQNNGV. Looking up the rest from reference TRBV11-2 and TRBJ1-5 gives the full variable domain: EAGVAQSPRYKIIEKRQSVAFWCNPISGHATLYWYQQILGQGPKLLIQFQNNGVVDDSQLPKDRFSAERLKGVDSTLKIQPAKLEDSAVYLCASSLSGDRQPQHFGDGTRLSIL.